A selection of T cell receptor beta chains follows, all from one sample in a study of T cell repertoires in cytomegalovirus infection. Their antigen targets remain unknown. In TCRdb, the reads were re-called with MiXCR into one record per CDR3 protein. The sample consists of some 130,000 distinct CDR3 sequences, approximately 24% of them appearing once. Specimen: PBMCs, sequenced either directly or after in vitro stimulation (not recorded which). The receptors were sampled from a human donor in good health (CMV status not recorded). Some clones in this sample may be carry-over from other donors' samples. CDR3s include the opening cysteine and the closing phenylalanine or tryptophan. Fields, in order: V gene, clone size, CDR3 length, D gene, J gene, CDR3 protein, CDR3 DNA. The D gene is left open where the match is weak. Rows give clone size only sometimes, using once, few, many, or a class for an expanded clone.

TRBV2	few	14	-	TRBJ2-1	CASSTSSSYNEQFF	TGTGCCAGCAGCACATCTAGCTCCTACAATGAGCAGTTCTTC
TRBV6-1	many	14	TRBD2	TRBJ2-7	CASSQTSGNVEQYF	TGTGCCAGCAGTCAGACTAGCGGGAACGTGGAGCAGTACTTC
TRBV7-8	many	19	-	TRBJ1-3	CASSLVGRGASQTGNTIYF	TGTGCCAGCAGCTTAGTAGGCAGGGGAGCGAGTCAGACTGGAAACACCATATATTTT
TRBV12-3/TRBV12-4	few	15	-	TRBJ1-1	CASSPPGQSNTEAFF	TGTGCCAGCAGTCCCCCGGGACAATCGAACACTGAAGCTTTCTTT
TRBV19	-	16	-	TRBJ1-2	CASRPPDRGQDYGYTF	TGTGCCAGTAGGCCCCCCGATCGGGGTCAGGACTATGGCTACACCTTC
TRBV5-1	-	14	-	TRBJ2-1	CASSPQTSYNEQFF	TGCGCCAGCAGCCCCCAGACTAGTTACAATGAGCAGTTCTTC
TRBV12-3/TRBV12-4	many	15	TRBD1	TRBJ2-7	CASSFGTGKIYEQYF	TGTGCCAGCAGCTTTGGGACAGGAAAAATCTACGAGCAGTACTTC
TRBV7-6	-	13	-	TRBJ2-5	CASSLQGLETQYF	TGTGCCAGCAGCTTGCAGGGGTTAGAGACCCAGTACTTC
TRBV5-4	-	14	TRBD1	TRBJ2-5	CASSMPGQKETQYF	TGTGCCAGCAGCATGCCGGGACAGAAAGAGACCCAGTACTTC
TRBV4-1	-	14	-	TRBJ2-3	CASSRTSGPDTQYF	TGCGCCAGCAGCCGGACATCGGGGCCAGATACGCAGTATTTT
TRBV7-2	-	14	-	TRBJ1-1	CASSLRVEVTEAFF	TGTGCCAGCAGCCTCAGGGTCGAAGTCACTGAAGCTTTCTTT
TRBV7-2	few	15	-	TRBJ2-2	CASSFRVANTGELFF	TGTGCCAGCAGCTTCAGGGTCGCGAACACCGGGGAGCTGTTTTTT
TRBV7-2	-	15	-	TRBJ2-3	CASSLMGAHADTQYF	TGTGCCAGCAGCTTAATGGGGGCTCACGCAGATACGCAGTATTTT
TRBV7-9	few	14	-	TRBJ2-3	CASSLYGSGDTQYF	TGTGCCAGCAGCTTATACGGGAGCGGAGATACGCAGTATTTT
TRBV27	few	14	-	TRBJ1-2	CASSLTTRLNGYTF	TGTGCCAGCAGTTTAACAACACGACTAAATGGCTACACCTTC
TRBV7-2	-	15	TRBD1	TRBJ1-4	CASSGGQSPNEKLFF	TGTGCCAGCAGCGGGGGACAGAGCCCAAATGAAAAACTGTTTTTT
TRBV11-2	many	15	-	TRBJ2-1	CASSLDVGRNNEQFF	TGTGCCAGCAGCTTAGATGTTGGGAGAAACAATGAGCAGTTCTTC
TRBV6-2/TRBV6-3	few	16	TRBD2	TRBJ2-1	CASSSGSGRAYNEQFF	TGTGCCAGCAGTTCAGGTAGCGGGAGGGCCTACAATGAGCAGTTCTTC
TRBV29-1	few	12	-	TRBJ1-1	CSVESKNTEAFF	TGCAGCGTTGAAAGTAAGAACACTGAAGCTTTCTTT
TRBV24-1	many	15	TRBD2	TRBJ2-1	CATNFPGLGPPEQFF	TGTGCCACCAATTTTCCGGGACTAGGGCCCCCAGAGCAGTTCTTC
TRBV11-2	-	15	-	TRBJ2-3	CASSLFRDPQRTQYF	TGTGCCAGCAGCCTCTTTCGGGATCCTCAGCGGACGCAGTATTTT
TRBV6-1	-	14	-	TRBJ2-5	CASSKDNSQETQYF	TGTGCCAGCAGCAAGGACAACAGCCAAGAGACCCAGTACTTC
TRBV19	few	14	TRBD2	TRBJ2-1	CASSRGLGDGEQFF	TGTGCCAGTAGTAGGGGACTAGGAGATGGCGAGCAGTTCTTC
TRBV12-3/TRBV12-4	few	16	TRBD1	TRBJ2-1	CASSKPLMTGMSEQFF	TGTGCCAGCAGTAAACCTCTGATGACAGGGATGAGTGAGCAGTTCTTC
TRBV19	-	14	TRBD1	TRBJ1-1	CASSGQGLGTEAFF	TGTGCCAGTAGTGGACAGGGGTTAGGCACTGAAGCTTTCTTT
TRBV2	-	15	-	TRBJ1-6	CASSDQGWTDSPLHF	TGTGCCAGCAGTGACCAGGGTTGGACTGATTCACCCCTCCACTTT
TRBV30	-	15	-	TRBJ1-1	CAWSDVRGWETEAFF	TGTGCCTGGAGTGATGTTCGGGGGTGGGAGACTGAAGCTTTCTTT
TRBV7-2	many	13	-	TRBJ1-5	CASSSQKYQPQHF	TGTGCCAGCAGCTCGCAGAAGTATCAGCCCCAGCATTTT
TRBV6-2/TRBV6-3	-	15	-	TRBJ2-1	CASSDPRVSYNEQFF	TGTGCCAGCAGTGACCCCAGAGTCTCCTACAATGAGCAGTTCTTC
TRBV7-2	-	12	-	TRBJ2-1	CASSSYLGEQFF	TGTGCCAGCAGCTCTTACCTGGGTGAGCAGTTCTTC
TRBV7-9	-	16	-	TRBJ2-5	CASSLGGGPVQETQYF	TGTGCCAGCAGCTTAGGAGGCGGGCCCGTTCAAGAGACCCAGTACTTC
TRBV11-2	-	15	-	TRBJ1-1	CASSRRDTLNTEAFF	TGTGCCAGCAGCCGAAGGGACACTCTGAACACTGAAGCTTTCTTT
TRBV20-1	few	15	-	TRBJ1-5	CSARLSEYSNQPQHF	TGCAGTGCTAGACTTAGCGAGTATAGCAATCAGCCCCAGCATTTT
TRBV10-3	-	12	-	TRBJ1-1	CAIIGPGTEAFF	TGTGCCATCATAGGACCGGGGACTGAAGCTTTCTTT
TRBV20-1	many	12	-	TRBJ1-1	CSARVGSTEAFF	TGCAGTGCTAGGGTGGGATCCACTGAAGCTTTCTTT
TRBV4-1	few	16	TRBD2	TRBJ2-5	CASSPSGSGTTETQYF	TGCGCCAGCAGCCCTAGCGGGAGTGGGACGACGGAGACCCAGTACTTC
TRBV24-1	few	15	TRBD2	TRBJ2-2	CATSDASGRPGELFF	TGTGCCACCAGTGATGCTAGCGGGAGGCCCGGGGAGCTGTTTTTT
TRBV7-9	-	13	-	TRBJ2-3	CASSSTGPDTQYF	TGTGCCAGCAGCTCAACAGGGCCAGATACGCAGTATTTT
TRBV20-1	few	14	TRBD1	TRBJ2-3	CSARDGQGRDTQYF	TGCAGTGCTAGAGATGGACAGGGGAGGGATACGCAGTATTTT
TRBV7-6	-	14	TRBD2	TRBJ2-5	CASSRSGRGETQYF	TGTGCCAGCAGCCGCAGCGGGAGAGGAGAGACCCAGTACTTC
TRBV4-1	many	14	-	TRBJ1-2	CASSQPAFNYGYTF	TGCGCCAGCAGCCAACCAGCCTTTAACTATGGCTACACCTTC
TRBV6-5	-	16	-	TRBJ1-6	CASSPWRGPGNSPLHF	TGTGCCAGCAGTCCCTGGAGAGGGCCGGGTAATTCACCCCTCCACTTT
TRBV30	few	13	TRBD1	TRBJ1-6	CAWTGTGSSPLHF	TGTGCCTGGACCGGGACAGGGAGTTCACCCCTCCACTTT
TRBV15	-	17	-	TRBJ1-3	CATSRGRGTLGGNTIYF	TGTGCCACCAGCAGGGGACGGGGGACACTAGGTGGAAACACCATATATTTT
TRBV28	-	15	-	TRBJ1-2	CASSFMTGANYGYTF	TGTGCCAGCAGTTTCATGACAGGCGCTAACTATGGCTACACCTTC
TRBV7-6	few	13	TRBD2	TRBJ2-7	CASSPGLDYEQYF	TGTGCCAGCAGCCCGGGACTAGATTACGAGCAGTACTTC
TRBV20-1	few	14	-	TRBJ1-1	CSARDLGARTEAFF	TGCAGTGCTAGAGATCTGGGGGCCCGTACTGAAGCTTTCTTT
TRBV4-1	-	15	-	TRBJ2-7	CASSQPYLKPYEQYF	TGCGCCAGCAGCCAACCCTACCTCAAACCCTACGAGCAGTACTTC
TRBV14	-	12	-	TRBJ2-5	CASSAQGETQYF	TGTGCCAGCAGCGCACAGGGAGAGACCCAGTACTTC
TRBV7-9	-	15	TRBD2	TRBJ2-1	CASSDYSGRADEQFF	TGTGCCAGCAGCGATTATAGCGGGAGGGCCGATGAGCAGTTCTTC
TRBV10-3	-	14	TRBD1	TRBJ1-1	CATRHRDSYTEAFF	TGTGCCACCCGACATAGGGACAGCTACACTGAAGCTTTCTTT
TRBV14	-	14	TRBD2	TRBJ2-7	CASSRLAGFYEQYF	TGTGCCAGCAGCCGACTAGCGGGGTTCTACGAGCAGTACTTC
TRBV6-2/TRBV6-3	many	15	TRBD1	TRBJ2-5	CASRWDRTRDTTQYF	TGTGCCAGCAGATGGGACAGGACGAGGGACACGACCCAGTACTTC
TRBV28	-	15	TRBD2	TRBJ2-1	CASSRLAGGNVEQFF	TGTGCCAGCAGTAGACTAGCGGGAGGTAACGTGGAGCAGTTCTTC
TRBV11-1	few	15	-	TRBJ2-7	CASSRNGGPTYEQYF	TGTGCCAGCAGCCGAAACGGGGGGCCCACCTACGAGCAGTACTTC